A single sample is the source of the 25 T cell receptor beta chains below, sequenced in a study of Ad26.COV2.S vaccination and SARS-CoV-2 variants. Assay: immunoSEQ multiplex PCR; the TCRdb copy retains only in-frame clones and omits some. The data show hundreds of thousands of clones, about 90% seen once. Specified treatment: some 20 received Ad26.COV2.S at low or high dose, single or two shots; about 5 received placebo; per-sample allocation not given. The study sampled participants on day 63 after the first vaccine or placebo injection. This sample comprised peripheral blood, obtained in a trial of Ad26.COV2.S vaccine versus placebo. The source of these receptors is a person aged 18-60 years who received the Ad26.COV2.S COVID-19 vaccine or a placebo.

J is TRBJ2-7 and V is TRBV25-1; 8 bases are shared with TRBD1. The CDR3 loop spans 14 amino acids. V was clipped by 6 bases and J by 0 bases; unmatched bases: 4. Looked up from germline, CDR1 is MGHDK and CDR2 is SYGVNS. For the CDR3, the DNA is TGTGCCAGCAGGCGACAGGGGTGCTCCTACGAGCAGTACTTC. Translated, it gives CASRRQGCSYEQYF.

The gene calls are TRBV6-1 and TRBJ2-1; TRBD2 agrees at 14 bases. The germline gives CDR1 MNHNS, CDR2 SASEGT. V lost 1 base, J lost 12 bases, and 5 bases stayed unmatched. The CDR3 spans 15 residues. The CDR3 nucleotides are TGTGCCAGCAGTGAAGGACTAGCGGGGGGGTTTAGGCAGTTCTTC. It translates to CASSEGLAGGFRQFF.

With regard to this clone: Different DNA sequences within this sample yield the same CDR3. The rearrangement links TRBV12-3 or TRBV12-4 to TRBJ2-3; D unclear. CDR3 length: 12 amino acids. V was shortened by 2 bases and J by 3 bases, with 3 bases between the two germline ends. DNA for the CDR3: TGTGCCAGCAGTTTACAGACAGATACGCAGTATTTT. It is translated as CASSLQTDTQYF.

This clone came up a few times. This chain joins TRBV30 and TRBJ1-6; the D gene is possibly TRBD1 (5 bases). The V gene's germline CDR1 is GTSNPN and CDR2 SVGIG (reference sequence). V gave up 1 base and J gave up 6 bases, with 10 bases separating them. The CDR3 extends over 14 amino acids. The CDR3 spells CAWSAGTVNSPLHF. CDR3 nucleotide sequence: TGTGCCTGGAGTGCGGGGACGGTTAATTCACCCCTCCACTTT.

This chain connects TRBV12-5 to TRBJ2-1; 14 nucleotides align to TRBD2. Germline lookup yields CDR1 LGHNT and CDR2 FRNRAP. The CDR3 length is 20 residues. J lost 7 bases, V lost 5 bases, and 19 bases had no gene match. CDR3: CASGLRSGTSGGAYWNEQFF. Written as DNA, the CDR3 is TGTGCTAGTGGTCTGAGATCCGGGACTAGCGGGGGAGCCTACTGGAATGAGCAGTTCTTC.

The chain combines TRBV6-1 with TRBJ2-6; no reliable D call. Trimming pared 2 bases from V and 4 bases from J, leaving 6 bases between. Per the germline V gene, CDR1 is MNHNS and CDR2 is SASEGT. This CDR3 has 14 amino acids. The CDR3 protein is CASSEFPGANVLTF. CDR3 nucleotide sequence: TGTGCCAGCAGTGAATTTCCGGGGGCCAACGTCCTGACTTTC.

The CDR3, as DNA: TGCGCCAGCAGCCAAGATCGCGGGATGGGCAATGAAAAACTGTTTTTT. This encodes CASSQDRGMGNEKLFF. The chain combines TRBV4-3 with TRBJ1-4; D is unclear. V lost 0 bases to trimming and J lost 5 bases, with 13 bases between them. Germline CDR1 reads LGHNA; CDR2 reads YSLEER. There are 16 residues in the CDR3.

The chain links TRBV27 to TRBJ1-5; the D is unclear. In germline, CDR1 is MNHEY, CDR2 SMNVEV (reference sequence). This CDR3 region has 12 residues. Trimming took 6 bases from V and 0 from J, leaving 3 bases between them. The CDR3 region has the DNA TGTGCCAGCAGCCGTAGCAATCAGCCCCAGCATTTT. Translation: CASSRSNQPQHF.

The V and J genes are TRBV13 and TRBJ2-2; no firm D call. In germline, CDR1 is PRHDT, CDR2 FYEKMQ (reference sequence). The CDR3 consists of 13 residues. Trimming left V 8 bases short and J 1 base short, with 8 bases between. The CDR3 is CASERLNTGELFF. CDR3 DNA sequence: TGTGCCAGCGAAAGGCTGAACACCGGGGAGCTGTTTTTT.

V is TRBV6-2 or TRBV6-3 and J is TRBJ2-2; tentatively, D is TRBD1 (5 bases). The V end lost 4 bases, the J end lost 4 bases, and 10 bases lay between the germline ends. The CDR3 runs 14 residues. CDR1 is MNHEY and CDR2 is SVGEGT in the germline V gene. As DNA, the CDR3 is TGTGCCAGCAGTTCCAGGGCAGGCACCGGGGAGCTGTTTTTT. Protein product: CASSSRAGTGELFF.

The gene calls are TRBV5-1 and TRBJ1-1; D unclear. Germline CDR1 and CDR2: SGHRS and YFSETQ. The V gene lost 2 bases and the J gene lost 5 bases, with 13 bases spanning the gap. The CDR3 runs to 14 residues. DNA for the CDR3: TGCGCCAGCAGCTTTAGTGGGATAGGGACTGAAGCTTTCTTT. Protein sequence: CASSFSGIGTEAFF.

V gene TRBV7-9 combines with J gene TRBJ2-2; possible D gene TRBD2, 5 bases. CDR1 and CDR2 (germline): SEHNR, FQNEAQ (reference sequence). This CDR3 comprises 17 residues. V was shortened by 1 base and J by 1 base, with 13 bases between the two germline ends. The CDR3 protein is CASSLGPGRQNTGELFF. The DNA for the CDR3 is TGTGCCAGCAGCTTAGGGCCGGGGAGACAGAACACCGGGGAGCTGTTTTTT.

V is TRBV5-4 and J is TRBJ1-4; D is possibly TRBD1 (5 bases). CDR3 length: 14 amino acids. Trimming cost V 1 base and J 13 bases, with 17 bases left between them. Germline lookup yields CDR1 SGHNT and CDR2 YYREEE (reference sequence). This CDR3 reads CASSLMGQDRRLFF. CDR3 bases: TGTGCCAGCAGCTTGATGGGGCAGGACCGAAGACTGTTTTTT.

Here the CDR3 DNA reads TGTGCCAGCAGTCCGGGACAGGGTTGGGGCTACACCTTC. Residues: CASSPGQGWGYTF. The rearrangement links TRBV6-6 to TRBJ1-2; 9 nucleotides align to TRBD1. Germline assignment: CDR1 MNHNY and CDR2 SVGAGI (reference sequence). The CDR3 is 13 amino acids. Losses at the gene ends were 5 bases for V and 8 bases for J; bases not matched to a gene: 6.

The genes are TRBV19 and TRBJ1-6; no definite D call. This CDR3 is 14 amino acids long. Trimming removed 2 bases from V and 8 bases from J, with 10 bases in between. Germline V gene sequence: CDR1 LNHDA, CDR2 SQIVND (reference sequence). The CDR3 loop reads CASSIPGPDSPLHF. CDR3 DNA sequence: TGTGCCAGTAGTATACCCGGGCCAGATTCACCCCTCCACTTT.

CDR3 region: CASSLSPPGVSYNEQFF. The CDR3 bases are TGTGCCAGCAGTCTCTCCCCTCCGGGAGTGTCCTACAATGAGCAGTTCTTC. The chain couples TRBV27 to TRBJ2-1, with D possibly matching TRBD2 (6 bases). The CDR3 runs 17 residues. Trimming took 5 bases from V and 1 from J, leaving 18 bases between them. Looked up from germline, CDR1 is MNHEY and CDR2 is SMNVEV (reference sequence).

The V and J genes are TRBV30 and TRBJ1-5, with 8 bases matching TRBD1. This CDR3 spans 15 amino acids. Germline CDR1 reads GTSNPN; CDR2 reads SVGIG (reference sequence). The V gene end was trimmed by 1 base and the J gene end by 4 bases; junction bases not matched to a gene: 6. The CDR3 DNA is TGTGCCTGGAGTGCAACAGGGGGATTGAATCAGCCCCAGCATTTT. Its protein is CAWSATGGLNQPQHF.

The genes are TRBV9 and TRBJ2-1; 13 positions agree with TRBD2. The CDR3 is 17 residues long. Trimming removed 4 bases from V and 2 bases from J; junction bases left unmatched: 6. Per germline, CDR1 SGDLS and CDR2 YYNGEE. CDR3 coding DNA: TGTGCCAGCAGCCCCCGGACTAGCGGGGGACCCTACAATGAGCAGTTCTTC. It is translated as CASSPRTSGGPYNEQFF.

The CDR3 sequence: CSASTGGPSETQYF. The DNA for the CDR3 is TGCAGTGCTAGTACGGGAGGGCCTTCCGAGACCCAGTACTTC. V usage is TRBV20-1 and J usage is TRBJ2-5, with 8 bases aligning to TRBD2. V lost 3 bases to trimming and J lost 5 bases; unmatched junction nucleotides: 8. CDR3 length: 14 amino acids. Per germline, CDR1 DFQATT and CDR2 SNEGSKA (reference sequence).

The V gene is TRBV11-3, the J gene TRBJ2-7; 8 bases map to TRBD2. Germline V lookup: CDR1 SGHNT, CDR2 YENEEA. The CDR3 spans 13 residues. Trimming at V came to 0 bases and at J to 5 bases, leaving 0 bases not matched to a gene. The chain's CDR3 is CASSLDSGNEQYF. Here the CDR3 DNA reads TGTGCCAGCAGCTTAGATAGCGGGAACGAGCAGTACTTC. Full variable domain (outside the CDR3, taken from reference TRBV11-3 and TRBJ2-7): EAGVVQSPRYKIIEKKQPVAFWCNPISGHNTLYWYLQNLGQGPELLIRYENEEAVDDSQLPKDRFSAERLKGVDSTLKIQPAELGDSAVYLCASSLDSGNEQYFGPGTRLTVT.

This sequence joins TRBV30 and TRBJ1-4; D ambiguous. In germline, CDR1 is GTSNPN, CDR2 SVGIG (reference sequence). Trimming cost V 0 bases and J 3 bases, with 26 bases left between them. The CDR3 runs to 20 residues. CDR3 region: CAWSVSQVLGSASANEKLFF. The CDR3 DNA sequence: TGTGCCTGGAGTGTGAGTCAGGTTCTGGGATCGGCATCTGCTAATGAAAAACTGTTTTTT.

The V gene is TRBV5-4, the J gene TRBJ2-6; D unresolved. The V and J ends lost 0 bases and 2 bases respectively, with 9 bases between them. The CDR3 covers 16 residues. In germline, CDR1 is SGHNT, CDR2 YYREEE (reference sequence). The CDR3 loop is CASSLGVNTGANVLTF. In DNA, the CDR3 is TGTGCCAGCAGCTTGGGAGTTAATACTGGGGCCAACGTCCTGACTTTC.

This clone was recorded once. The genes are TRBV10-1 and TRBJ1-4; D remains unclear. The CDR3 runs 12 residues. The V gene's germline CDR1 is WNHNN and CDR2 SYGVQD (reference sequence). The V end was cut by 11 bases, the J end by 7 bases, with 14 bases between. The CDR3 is CAPKGWGEKLFF. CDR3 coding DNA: TGCGCCCCTAAGGGATGGGGTGAAAAACTGTTTTTT.

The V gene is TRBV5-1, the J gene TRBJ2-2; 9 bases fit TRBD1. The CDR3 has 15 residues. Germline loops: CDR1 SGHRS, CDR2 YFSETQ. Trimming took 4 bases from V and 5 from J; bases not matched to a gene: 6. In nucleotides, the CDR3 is TGCGCCAGCAGCACAGGACAGGGGTTGACCGGGGAGCTGTTTTTT. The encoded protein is CASSTGQGLTGELFF.

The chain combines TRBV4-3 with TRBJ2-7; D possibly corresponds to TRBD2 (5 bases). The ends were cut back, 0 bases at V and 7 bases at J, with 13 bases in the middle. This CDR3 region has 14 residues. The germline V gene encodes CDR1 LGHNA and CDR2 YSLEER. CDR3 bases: TGCGCCAGCAGCCAAGATAGGTCGGGGTTGGAGCAGTACTTC. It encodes CASSQDRSGLEQYF.